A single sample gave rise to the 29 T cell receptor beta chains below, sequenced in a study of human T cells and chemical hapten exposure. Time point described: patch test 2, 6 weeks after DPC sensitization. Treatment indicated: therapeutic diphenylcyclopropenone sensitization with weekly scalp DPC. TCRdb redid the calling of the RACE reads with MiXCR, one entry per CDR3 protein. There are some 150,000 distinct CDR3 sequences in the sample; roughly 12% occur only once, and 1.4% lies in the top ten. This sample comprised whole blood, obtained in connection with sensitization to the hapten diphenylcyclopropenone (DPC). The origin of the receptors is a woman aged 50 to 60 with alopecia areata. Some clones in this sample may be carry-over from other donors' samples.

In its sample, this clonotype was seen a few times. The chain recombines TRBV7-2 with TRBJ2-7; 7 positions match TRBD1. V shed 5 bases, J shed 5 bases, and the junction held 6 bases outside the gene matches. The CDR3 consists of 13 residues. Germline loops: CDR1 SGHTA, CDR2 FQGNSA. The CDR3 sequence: CASSPRGFDEQYF. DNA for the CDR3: TGTGCCAGCAGCCCCAGGGGGTTCGACGAGCAGTACTTC.

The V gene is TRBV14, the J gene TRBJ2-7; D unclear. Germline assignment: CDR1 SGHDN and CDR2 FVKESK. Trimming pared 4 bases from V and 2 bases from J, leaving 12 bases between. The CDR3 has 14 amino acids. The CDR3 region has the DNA TGTGCCAGCAGCCTTCAGGTTCCCCCCTACGAGCAGTACTTC. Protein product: CASSLQVPPYEQYF. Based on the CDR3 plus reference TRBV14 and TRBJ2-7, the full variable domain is EAGVTQFPSHSVIEKGQTVTLRCDPISGHDNLYWYRRVMGKEIKFLLHFVKESKQDESGMPNNRFLAERTGGTYSTLKVQPAELEDSGVYFCASSLQVPPYEQYFGPGTRLTVT.

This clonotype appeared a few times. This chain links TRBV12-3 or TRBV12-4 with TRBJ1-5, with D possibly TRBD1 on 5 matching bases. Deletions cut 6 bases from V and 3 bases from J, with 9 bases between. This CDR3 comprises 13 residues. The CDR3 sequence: CASRLGHNQPQHF. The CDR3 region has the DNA TGTGCCAGCAGGTTGGGGCACAATCAGCCCCAGCATTTT.

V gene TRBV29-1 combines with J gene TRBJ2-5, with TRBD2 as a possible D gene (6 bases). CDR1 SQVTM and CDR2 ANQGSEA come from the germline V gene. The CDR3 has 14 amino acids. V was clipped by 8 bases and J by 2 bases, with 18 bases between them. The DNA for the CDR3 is TGCAGCTACTGGAGGGGATCTTTACAAGAGACCCAGTACTTC. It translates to CSYWRGSLQETQYF.

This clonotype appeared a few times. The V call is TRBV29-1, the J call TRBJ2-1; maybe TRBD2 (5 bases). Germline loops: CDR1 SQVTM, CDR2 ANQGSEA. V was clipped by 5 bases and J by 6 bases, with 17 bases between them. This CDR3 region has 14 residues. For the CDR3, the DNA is TGCAGCGTTCGGGAAGCTGCGCAAGGCAATGAGCAGTTCTTC. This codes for CSVREAAQGNEQFF.

CDR3 loop: CATSAPGQGNQPQHF. The CDR3 bases are TGTGCCACCAGTGCGCCGGGACAGGGGAATCAGCCCCAGCATTTT. The chain carries TRBV24-1 and TRBJ1-5, with 10 bases that match TRBD1. The germline CDR1 and CDR2 sequences are KGHDR and SFDVKD. This CDR3 has 15 residues. With 5 bases clipped from V and 4 bases from J, the junction kept 4 bases outside the gene matches.

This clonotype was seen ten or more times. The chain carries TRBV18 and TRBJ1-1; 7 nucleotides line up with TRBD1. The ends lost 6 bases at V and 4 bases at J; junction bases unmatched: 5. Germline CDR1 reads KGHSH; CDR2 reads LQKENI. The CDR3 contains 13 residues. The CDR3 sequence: CASSTGEPTEAFF. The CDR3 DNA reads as TGTGCCAGCTCTACAGGGGAGCCCACTGAAGCTTTCTTT.

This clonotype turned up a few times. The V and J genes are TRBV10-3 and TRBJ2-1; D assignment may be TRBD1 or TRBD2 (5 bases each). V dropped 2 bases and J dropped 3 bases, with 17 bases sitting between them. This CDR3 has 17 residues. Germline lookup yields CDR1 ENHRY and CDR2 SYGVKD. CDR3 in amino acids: CAISESQGSEIYNEQFF. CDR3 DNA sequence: TGTGCCATCAGTGAGAGTCAGGGTAGCGAGATCTACAATGAGCAGTTCTTC.

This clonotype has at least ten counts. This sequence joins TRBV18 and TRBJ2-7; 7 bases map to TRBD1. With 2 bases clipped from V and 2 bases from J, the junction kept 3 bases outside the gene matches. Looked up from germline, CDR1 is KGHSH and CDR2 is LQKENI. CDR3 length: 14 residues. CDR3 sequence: CASSPRQGTYEQYF. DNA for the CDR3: TGTGCCAGCTCACCAAGACAGGGAACCTACGAGCAGTACTTC.

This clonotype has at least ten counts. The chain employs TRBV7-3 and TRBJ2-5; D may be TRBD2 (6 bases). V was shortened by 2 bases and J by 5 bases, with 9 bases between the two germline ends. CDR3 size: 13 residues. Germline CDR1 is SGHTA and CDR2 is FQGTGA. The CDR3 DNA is TGTGCCAGCAGCTTAGGGAGGTGGGAGACCCAGTACTTC. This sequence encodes CASSLGRWETQYF. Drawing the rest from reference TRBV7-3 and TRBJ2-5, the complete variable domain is GAGVSQTPSNKVTEKGKYVELRCDPISGHTALYWYRQSLGQGPEFLIYFQGTGAADDSGLPNDRFFAVRPEGSVSTLKIQRTERGDSAVYLCASSLGRWETQYFGPGTRLLVL.

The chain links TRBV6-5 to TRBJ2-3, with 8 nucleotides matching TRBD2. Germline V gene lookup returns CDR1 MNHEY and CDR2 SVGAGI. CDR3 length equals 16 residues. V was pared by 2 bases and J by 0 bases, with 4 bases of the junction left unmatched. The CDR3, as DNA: TGTGCCAGCAGTTACGCCCTAGCGGGTAGCACAGATACGCAGTATTTT. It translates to CASSYALAGSTDTQYF.

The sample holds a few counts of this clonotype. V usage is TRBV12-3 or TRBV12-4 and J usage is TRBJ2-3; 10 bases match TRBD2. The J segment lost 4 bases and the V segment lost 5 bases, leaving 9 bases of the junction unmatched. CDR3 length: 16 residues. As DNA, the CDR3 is TGTGCCAGCAGTCCAAGGGGTCTAGCGGGAGCAGATACGCAGTATTTT. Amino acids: CASSPRGLAGADTQYF.

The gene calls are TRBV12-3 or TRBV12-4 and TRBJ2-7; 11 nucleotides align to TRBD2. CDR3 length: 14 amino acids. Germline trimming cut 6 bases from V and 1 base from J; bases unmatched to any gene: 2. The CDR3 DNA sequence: TGTGCCAGCAGGCTAGCGGGAGGTTCCTACGAGCAGTACTTC. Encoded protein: CASRLAGGSYEQYF.

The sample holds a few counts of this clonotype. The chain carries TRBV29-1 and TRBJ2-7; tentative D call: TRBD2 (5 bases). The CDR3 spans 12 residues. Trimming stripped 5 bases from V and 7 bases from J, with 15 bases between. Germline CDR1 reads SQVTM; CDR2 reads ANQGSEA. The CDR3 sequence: CSVSSPGGEQYF. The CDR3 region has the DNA TGCAGCGTTTCTTCGCCGGGCGGGGAGCAGTACTTC.

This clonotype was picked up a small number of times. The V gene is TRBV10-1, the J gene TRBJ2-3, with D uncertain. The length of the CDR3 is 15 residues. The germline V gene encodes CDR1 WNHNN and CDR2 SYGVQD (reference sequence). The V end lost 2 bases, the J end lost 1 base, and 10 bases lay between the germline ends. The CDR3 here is CASSEGKDRTDTQYF. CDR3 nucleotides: TGCGCCAGCAGTGAGGGAAAGGACCGCACAGATACGCAGTATTTT.

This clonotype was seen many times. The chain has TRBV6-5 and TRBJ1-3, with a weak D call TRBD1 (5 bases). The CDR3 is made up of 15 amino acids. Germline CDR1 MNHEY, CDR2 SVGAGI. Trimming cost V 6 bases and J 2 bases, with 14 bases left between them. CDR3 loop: CASRAGTAPGNTIYF. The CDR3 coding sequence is TGTGCCAGCAGGGCCGGGACGGCGCCTGGAAACACCATATATTTT.

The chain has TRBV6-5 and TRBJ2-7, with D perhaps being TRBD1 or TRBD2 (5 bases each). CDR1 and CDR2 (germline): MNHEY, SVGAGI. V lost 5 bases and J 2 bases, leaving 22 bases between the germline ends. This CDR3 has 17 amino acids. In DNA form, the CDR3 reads TGTGCCAGCAGTCCCAACTCCGGGACGGGGATTGCCTACGAGCAGTACTTC. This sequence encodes CASSPNSGTGIAYEQYF.

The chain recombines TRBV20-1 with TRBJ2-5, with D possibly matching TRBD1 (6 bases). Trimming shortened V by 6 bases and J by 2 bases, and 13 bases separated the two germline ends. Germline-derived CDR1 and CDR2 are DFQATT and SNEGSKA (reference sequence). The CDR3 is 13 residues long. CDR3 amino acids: CSAVPDRQETQYF. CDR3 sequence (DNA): TGCAGTGCCGTACCCGACAGGCAAGAGACCCAGTACTTC.

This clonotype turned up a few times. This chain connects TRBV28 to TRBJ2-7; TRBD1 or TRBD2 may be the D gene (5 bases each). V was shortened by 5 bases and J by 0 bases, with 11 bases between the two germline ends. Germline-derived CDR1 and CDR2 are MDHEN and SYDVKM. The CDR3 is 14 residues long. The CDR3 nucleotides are TGTGCCAGCAGTGCACCGGGACCCTCCTACGAGCAGTACTTC. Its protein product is CASSAPGPSYEQYF.

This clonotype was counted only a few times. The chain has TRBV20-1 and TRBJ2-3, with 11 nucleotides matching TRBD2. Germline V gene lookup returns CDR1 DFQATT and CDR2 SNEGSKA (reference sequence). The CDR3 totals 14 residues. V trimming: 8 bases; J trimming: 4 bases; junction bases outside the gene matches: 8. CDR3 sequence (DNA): TGCAGTTCCACTAGCGGGAGCGGCGCAGATACGCAGTATTTT. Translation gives CSSTSGSGADTQYF.

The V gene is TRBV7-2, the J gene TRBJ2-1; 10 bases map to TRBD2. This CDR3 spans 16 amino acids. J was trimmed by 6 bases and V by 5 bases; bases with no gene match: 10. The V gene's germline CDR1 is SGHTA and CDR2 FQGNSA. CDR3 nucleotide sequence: TGTGCCAGCAGCCCGCGGCGGCTAGCGGGAGCCAATGAGCAGTTCTTC. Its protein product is CASSPRRLAGANEQFF.

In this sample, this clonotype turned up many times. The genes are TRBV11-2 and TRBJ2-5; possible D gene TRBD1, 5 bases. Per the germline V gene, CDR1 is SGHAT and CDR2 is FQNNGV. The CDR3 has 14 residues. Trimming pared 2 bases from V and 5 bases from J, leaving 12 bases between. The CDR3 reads CASSLQGAGETQYF. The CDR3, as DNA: TGTGCCAGCAGCTTACAAGGGGCCGGGGAGACCCAGTACTTC. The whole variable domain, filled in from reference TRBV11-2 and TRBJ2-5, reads EAGVAQSPRYKIIEKRQSVAFWCNPISGHATLYWYQQILGQGPKLLIQFQNNGVVDDSQLPKDRFSAERLKGVDSTLKIQPAKLEDSAVYLCASSLQGAGETQYFGPGTRLLVL.

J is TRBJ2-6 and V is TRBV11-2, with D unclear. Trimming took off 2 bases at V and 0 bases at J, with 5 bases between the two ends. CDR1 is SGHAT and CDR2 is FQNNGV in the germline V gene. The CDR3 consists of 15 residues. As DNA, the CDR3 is TGTGCCAGCAGCTTAACTGACTCTGGGGCCAACGTCCTGACTTTC. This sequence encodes CASSLTDSGANVLTF. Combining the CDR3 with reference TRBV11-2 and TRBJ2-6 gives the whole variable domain EAGVAQSPRYKIIEKRQSVAFWCNPISGHATLYWYQQILGQGPKLLIQFQNNGVVDDSQLPKDRFSAERLKGVDSTLKIQPAKLEDSAVYLCASSLTDSGANVLTFGAGSRLTVL.

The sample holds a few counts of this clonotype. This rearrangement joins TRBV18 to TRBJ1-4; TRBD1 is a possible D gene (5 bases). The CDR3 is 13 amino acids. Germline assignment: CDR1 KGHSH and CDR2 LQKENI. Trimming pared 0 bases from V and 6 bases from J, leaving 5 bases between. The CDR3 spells CASSPPGDEKLFF. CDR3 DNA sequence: TGTGCCAGCTCACCACCGGGGGATGAAAAACTGTTTTTT.

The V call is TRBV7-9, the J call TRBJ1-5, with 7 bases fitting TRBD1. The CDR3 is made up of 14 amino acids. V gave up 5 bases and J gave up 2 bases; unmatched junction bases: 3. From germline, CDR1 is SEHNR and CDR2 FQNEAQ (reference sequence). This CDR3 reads CASSAGTGNQPQHF. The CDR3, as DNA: TGTGCCAGCAGCGCCGGGACAGGCAATCAGCCCCAGCATTTT. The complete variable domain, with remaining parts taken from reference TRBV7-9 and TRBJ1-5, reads DTGVSQNPRHKITKRGQNVTFRCDPISEHNRLYWYRQTLGQGPEFLTYFQNEAQLEKSRLLSDRFSAERPKGSFSTLEIQRTEQGDSAMYLCASSAGTGNQPQHFGDGTRLSIL.

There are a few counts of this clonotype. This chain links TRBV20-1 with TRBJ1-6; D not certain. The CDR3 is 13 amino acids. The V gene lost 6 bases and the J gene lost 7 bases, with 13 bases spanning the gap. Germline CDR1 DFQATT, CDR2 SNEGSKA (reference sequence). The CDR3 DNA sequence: TGCAGTGCGGAACCTACGGGGAATTCACCCCTCCACTTT. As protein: CSAEPTGNSPLHF.

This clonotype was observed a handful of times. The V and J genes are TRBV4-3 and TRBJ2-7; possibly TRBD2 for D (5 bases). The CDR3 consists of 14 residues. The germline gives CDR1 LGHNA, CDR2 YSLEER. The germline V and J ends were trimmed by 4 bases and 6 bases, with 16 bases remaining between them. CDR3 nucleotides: TGCGCCAGCAGCCCAGCGGTAGCTGGTGGCGAGCAGTACTTC. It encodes CASSPAVAGGEQYF.

The CDR3 nucleotides are TGTGCCACCAGTGATGGTTACAGGGTCAGCTCCTACAATGAGCAGTTCTTC. This gives the protein CATSDGYRVSSYNEQFF. The chain combines TRBV24-1 with TRBJ2-1, with D possibly being TRBD1 (6 bases). This CDR3 is built from 17 residues. Trimming left V 3 bases short and J 0 bases short, with 14 bases between. CDR1 and CDR2 from the germline V gene are KGHDR and SFDVKD.

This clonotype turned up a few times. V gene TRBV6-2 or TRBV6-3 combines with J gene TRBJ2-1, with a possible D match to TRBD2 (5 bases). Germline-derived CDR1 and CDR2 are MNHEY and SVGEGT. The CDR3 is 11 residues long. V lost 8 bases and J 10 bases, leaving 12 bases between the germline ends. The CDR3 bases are TGTGCCAGCTCGGTTCCGGGGGAGCAGTTCTTC. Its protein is CASSVPGEQFF.